The next 16 T cell receptor beta chains were all read from a single sample in a study of patients and donors after allogeneic stem cell transplantation. MiXCR, applied by TCRdb to the RT-PCR reads, yields one record per CDR3 protein. The sample has 800,000 to 1,000,000 distinct CDR3 sequences; roughly 18% are singletons. The source material was blood, either unsorted or a sorted T cell fraction (not recorded which). The receptors here all came from a human donor who was either an allogeneic HSCT recipient or a stem cell or donor lymphocyte infusion donor (not recorded which). It is not recorded whose cells these are; they may come from a transplant donor.

The gene calls are TRBV9 and TRBJ1-6, with a tentative D call TRBD1 (6 bases). Between the trimmed V and J ends, which lost 4 bases and 7 bases, there was a span of 12 bases. Germline loops: CDR1 SGDLS, CDR2 YYNGEE. The CDR3 spans 14 residues. The chain's CDR3 is CASSSRTENSPLHF. For the CDR3, the DNA is TGTGCCAGCAGCTCAAGGACAGAGAATTCACCCCTCCACTTT.

This clonotype has a count of ten or more. This rearrangement joins TRBV12-3 or TRBV12-4 to TRBJ2-4; no clear D gene. CDR3 length equals 16 residues. V shed 6 bases and J shed 1 base, with 16 bases lying between them. The CDR3 sequence is CASRVRSNLAKNIQYF. The CDR3 bases are TGTGCCAGCAGGGTCCGGTCGAATCTGGCCAAAAACATTCAGTACTTC.

This clonotype was observed a handful of times. This sequence joins TRBV18 and TRBJ2-3, with a tentative D call TRBD2 (5 bases). CDR1 KGHSH and CDR2 LQKENI come from the germline V gene. The CDR3 totals 14 residues. Trimming took 2 bases from V and 5 from J, leaving 11 bases between them. CDR3 nucleotide sequence: TGTGCCAGCTCACCAGGACTGTCAGGAGATACGCAGTATTTT. Residues: CASSPGLSGDTQYF. Full variable domain (missing parts from reference TRBV18 and TRBJ2-3): NAGVMQNPRHLVRRRGQEARLRCSPMKGHSHVYWYRQLPEEGLKFMVYLQKENIIDESGMPKERFSAEFPKEGPSILRIQQVVRGDSAAYFCASSPGLSGDTQYFGPGTRLTVL.

This clonotype appeared a few times. V usage is TRBV2 and J usage is TRBJ2-3; TRBD2 matches 8 bases. Germline-derived CDR1 and CDR2 are SNHLY and FYNNEI. CDR3 length: 15 residues. The V segment lost 6 bases and the J segment 1 base; nucleotides outside the gene matches: 6. The CDR3 reads CASRPDGGGTDTQYF. DNA of the CDR3: TGTGCCAGCAGACCCGACGGGGGGGGCACAGATACGCAGTATTTT.

This chain links TRBV5-1 with TRBJ1-1; no firm D call. There are 12 residues in the CDR3. Per germline, CDR1 SGHRS and CDR2 YFSETQ. V was shortened by 4 bases and J by 5 bases, with 9 bases between the two germline ends. CDR3 nucleotide sequence: TGCGCCAGCAGCGACGGGAGGACTGAAGCTTTCTTT. It yields the protein CASSDGRTEAFF.

This clonotype was detected only once. This rearrangement joins TRBV7-8 to TRBJ2-1, with TRBD1 matching over 7 bases. Looked up from germline, CDR1 is SGHVS and CDR2 is FQNEAQ. This CDR3 contains 16 residues. J gave up 8 bases and V 2 bases, and 12 bases lay outside the gene matches. CDR3 bases: TGTGCCAGCAGCTTATGGGAACTAGGGGGCTTGTATGAGCAGTTCTTC. Residues: CASSLWELGGLYEQFF.

The chain carries TRBV3-1 and TRBJ2-1; D may be TRBD2 (6 bases). Germline V lookup: CDR1 LGHDT, CDR2 YNNKEL (reference sequence). Trimming cost V 5 bases and J 10 bases, with 24 bases left between them. This CDR3 has 16 residues. CDR3 in amino acids: CASSFRRLGGIGEQFF. The CDR3 nucleotides read TGTGCCAGCAGCTTTCGGCGACTAGGAGGGATAGGGGAGCAGTTCTTC.

A few counts support this clonotype. This chain uses TRBV27 with TRBJ2-1; 16 bases align to TRBD2. Germline V CDR1 and CDR2: MNHEY, SMNVEV (reference sequence). J gave up 4 bases and V 5 bases, and 2 bases lay outside the gene matches. The CDR3 spans 16 residues. The CDR3 sequence: CASSGTSGGGYNEQFF. CDR3 nucleotide sequence: TGTGCCAGCAGTGGGACTAGCGGGGGGGGTTACAATGAGCAGTTCTTC.

The rearrangement joins TRBV29-1 to TRBJ2-5, with 11 nucleotides matching TRBD2. The CDR3 runs to 13 residues. The germline V gene encodes CDR1 SQVTM and CDR2 ANQGSEA. CDR3 protein: CNTSGRGKETQYF. CDR3 DNA sequence: TGCAACACTAGCGGGAGAGGAAAAGAGACCCAGTACTTC.

J is TRBJ1-1 and V is TRBV10-3; TRBD1 matches 9 bases. CDR3 length: 14 amino acids. Per germline, CDR1 ENHRY and CDR2 SYGVKD. V dropped 6 bases and J dropped 4; count of bases not matched to a gene: 6. The CDR3 DNA is TGTGCCATCAGACAAGGACAGGGGCGCACTGAAGCTTTCTTT. It encodes CAIRQGQGRTEAFF.

The chain combines TRBV20-1 with TRBJ2-5, with D uncertain. V was trimmed by 7 bases and J by 5 bases, leaving 14 bases between them. Germline CDR1 reads DFQATT; CDR2 reads SNEGSKA (reference sequence). This CDR3 contains 12 residues. CDR3 nucleotides: TGCAGTGTTAATGGGCCCGGGGAGACCCAGTACTTC. Encoded protein: CSVNGPGETQYF.

This clonotype showed up just a few times. V is TRBV20-1 and J is TRBJ1-1; no definite D call. The CDR3 spans 16 residues. Per germline, CDR1 DFQATT and CDR2 SNEGSKA (reference sequence). The germline V and J ends were trimmed by 3 bases and 1 base, with 18 bases remaining between them. As DNA, the CDR3 is TGCAGTGCTAGGGCAGACAATAAAAATCAGAACACTGAAGCTTTCTTT. This gives the protein CSARADNKNQNTEAFF.

V usage is TRBV4-3 and J usage is TRBJ2-7, with D perhaps TRBD1 (5 bases). The CDR3 covers 16 residues. Germline V gene sequence: CDR1 LGHNA, CDR2 YSLEER. The V and J ends lost 0 bases and 3 bases respectively, with 15 bases between them. The CDR3 nucleotides read TGCGCCAGCAGCCAAGATGATTACGGACAAATCTACGAGCAGTACTTC. Translated, it gives CASSQDDYGQIYEQYF.

The rearrangement uses TRBV15 and TRBJ1-2, with TRBD1 matching 9 bases. The CDR3 is made up of 15 amino acids. The V gene end was trimmed by 1 base and the J gene end by 7 bases; junction bases not matched to a gene: 7. The V gene's germline CDR1 is LNHNV and CDR2 YYDKDF (reference sequence). The CDR3 region is CATSRVPDRGPGYTF. As DNA, the CDR3 is TGTGCCACCAGCAGAGTCCCGGACAGGGGCCCTGGCTACACCTTC.

In this sample, this clonotype turned up many times. The V and J genes are TRBV6-1 and TRBJ1-4; TRBD1 matches at 9 bases. V dropped 4 bases and J dropped 7; count of bases not matched to a gene: 7. Germline values: CDR1 MNHNS, CDR2 SASEGT. This CDR3 is 15 amino acids long. CDR3 DNA: TGTGCCAGCAGTGGGACAGGGGATTCGGGTGAAAAACTGTTTTTT. As protein: CASSGTGDSGEKLFF.

In its sample, this clonotype was seen a few times. This chain links TRBV10-3 with TRBJ2-3; D may be TRBD2 (7 bases). Trimming took off 8 bases at V and 5 bases at J, with 11 bases between the two ends. The CDR3 runs 12 residues. CDR1 is ENHRY and CDR2 is SYGVKD in the germline V gene. In DNA form, the CDR3 reads TGTGCCATCGGGGGGGCACAAGATACGCAGTATTTT. Translation: CAIGGAQDTQYF.